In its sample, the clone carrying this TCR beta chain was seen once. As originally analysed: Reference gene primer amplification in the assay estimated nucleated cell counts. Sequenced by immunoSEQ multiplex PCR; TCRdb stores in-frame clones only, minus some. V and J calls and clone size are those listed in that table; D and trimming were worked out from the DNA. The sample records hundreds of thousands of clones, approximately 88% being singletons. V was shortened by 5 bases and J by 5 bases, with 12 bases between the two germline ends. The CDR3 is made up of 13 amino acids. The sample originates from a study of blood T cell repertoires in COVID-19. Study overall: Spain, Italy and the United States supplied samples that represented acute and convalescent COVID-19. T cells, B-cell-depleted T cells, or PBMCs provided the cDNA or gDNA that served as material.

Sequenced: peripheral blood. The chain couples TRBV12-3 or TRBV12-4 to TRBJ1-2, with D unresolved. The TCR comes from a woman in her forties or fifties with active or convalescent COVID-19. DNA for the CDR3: TGTGCCAGCAGTGTCTCAGGAATGTATGGCTACACCTTC. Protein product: CASSVSGMYGYTF.